This T cell receptor (beta chain) was documented in a study of identical twins. Via MiXCR, TCRdb re-called the 5' RACE reads, giving one row per CDR3 protein. The table records roughly 240,000 distinct CDR3 sequences, roughly 7% of them present only once. This sample also belongs to another study, concerning yellow fever vaccine responses in identical twins.

The source material was memory (CD45RO+) T cells sorted from blood. This TCR derives from a woman in her late teens or twenties in good health.

CDR3 DNA: TGTGCCAGCAGTGAAGACAGGGGGCGGAAGGAGACCCAGTACTTC. Its translation is CASSEDRGRKETQYF. The chain joins TRBV2 to TRBJ2-5; TRBD1 matches 9 bases. The CDR3 has 15 amino acids. CDR1 and CDR2 (germline): SNHLY, FYNNEI. Trimming cost V 1 base and J 5 bases; bases outside gene matches: 5.